The source of this TCR beta chain is a study of cytomegalovirus exposure and HLA in healthy donors. Trimming shortened V by 0 bases and J by 5 bases, and 13 bases separated the two germline ends. The CDR3 totals 16 residues. CDR1 is LGHNA, CDR2 YNFKEQ, per germline. PCR amplification relied on 60 Vbeta primers (plus 13 Jbeta primers). Authors' data handling: It was a later analysis that counted some 80 million unique TCR beta chains, of which 9.5 million to 14 million were shared. Measured with immunoSEQ multiplex PCR; TCRdb has only the in-frame clones, and not every one. The V and J calls and clone size are taken from that table; D and trimming were inferred from the DNA. The sample gives 120,000 to 150,000 clones, roughly 73% of which show up once; 1.3% is in the top ten. Although they were nominally healthy when sampled, donors likely had unrecorded immune exposures.

The source material was PBMCs. The chain combines TRBV4-2 with TRBJ2-2; D gene ambiguous. The TCR was taken from a woman aged 40 to 49 in good health and CMV-seronegative. This chain's CDR3 is CASSQDLSTDTGELFF. The CDR3 DNA is TGTGCCAGCAGCCAAGATCTTTCCACAGATACCGGGGAGCTGTTTTTT.